The 9 T cell receptor beta chains presented below share a single source sample, sequenced in a study of blood T cell repertoires in COVID-19. Generated by immunoSEQ multiplex PCR, the TCRdb table keeps only in-frame clones and is missing some. The data hold approximately 55,000 clones, with about nine tenths observed a single time. Specimen: peripheral blood. The receptors come from a man between 45 and 60 years old with active COVID-19.

The chain couples TRBV11-2 to TRBJ1-1, with D uncertain. Germline V gene data show CDR1 as SGHAT and CDR2 as FQNNGV. The CDR3 is 11 amino acids. The V and J ends lost 1 base and 8 bases respectively, with 5 bases between them. CDR3 protein: CASSLVTEAFF. As DNA, the CDR3 is TGTGCCAGCAGCTTAGTGACAGAAGCTTTCTTT.

V usage is TRBV2 and J usage is TRBJ2-2, with unresolved D. The CDR3 is 13 residues long. V was pared by 6 bases and J by 5 bases, with 10 bases between. CDR1 and CDR2 (germline): SNHLY, FYNNEI. The CDR3 coding sequence is TGTGCCAGCAGGTCGTCCGCGACCGGGGAGCTGTTTTTT. Protein sequence: CASRSSATGELFF.

The V gene is TRBV6-5, the J gene TRBJ1-2; possibly TRBD1 for D (6 bases). Deletions cut 4 bases from V and 5 bases from J, with 17 bases between. In germline, CDR1 is MNHEY, CDR2 SVGAGI. The length of the CDR3 is 15 residues. The CDR3 sequence is CASSSRGGTLYGYTF. CDR3 coding DNA: TGTGCCAGCAGTTCCAGAGGGGGAACCTTATATGGCTACACCTTC.

The genes are TRBV6-2 or TRBV6-3 and TRBJ2-2, with 7 nucleotides matching TRBD2. CDR1 and CDR2 from the germline V gene are MNHEY and SVGEGT. V shed 0 bases and J 3 bases; nucleotides not matched to a gene: 7. This CDR3 region has 17 residues. This CDR3 is CASSYSSSGDHTGELFF. The CDR3, as DNA: TGTGCCAGCAGTTACTCCTCTAGCGGCGACCACACCGGGGAGCTGTTTTTT.

This chain joins TRBV12-3 or TRBV12-4 and TRBJ1-5, with D unclear. The CDR3 has 12 amino acids. Between the trimmed V and J ends, which lost 0 bases and 7 bases, there was a span of 4 bases. The CDR3 protein is CASSLAGQPQHF. As DNA, the CDR3 is TGTGCCAGCAGTTTAGCGGGCCAGCCCCAGCATTTT.

This sequence joins TRBV6-6 and TRBJ2-7; D is ambiguous. Germline CDR1 MNHNY, CDR2 SVGAGI (reference sequence). Trimming shortened V by 5 bases and J by 3 bases, and 14 bases separated the two germline ends. The CDR3 extends over 14 amino acids. The CDR3 reads CASSPQASGYEQYF. CDR3 sequence (DNA): TGTGCCAGCAGTCCCCAGGCGTCTGGCTACGAGCAGTACTTC.

This clone was recorded once. The rearrangement links TRBV21-1 to TRBJ2-1; the table names TRBD2, a call not compared with the DNA. TRBV21-1 is a documented pseudogene. The length of the CDR3 is 19 residues. In nucleotides, the CDR3 is TGTGCCAGCAGCAAAAGAGAGAAATCGGGGACTAGCGGGACTCATGAGCAGTTCTTC. Translating gives CASSKREKSGTSGTHEQFF.

This chain connects TRBV30 to TRBJ2-3, with TRBD2 as a possible D gene (5 bases). There are 16 residues in the CDR3. The V end was cut by 0 bases, the J end by 5 bases, with 18 bases between. In germline, CDR1 is GTSNPN, CDR2 SVGIG (reference sequence). The CDR3 region has the DNA TGTGCCTGGAGTGTACGGCTAGCCAATCGGAAAGATACGCAGTATTTT. This translates into CAWSVRLANRKDTQYF.

The chain carries TRBV7-2 and TRBJ2-1; 12 bases line up with TRBD2. The V and J ends lost 0 bases and 7 bases, in that order; junction bases with no gene match: 4. The CDR3 runs 16 residues. Germline CDR1 and CDR2: SGHTA and FQGNSA. In DNA form, the CDR3 reads TGTGCCAGCAGCTTAGCGCCCACTAGCGGGAGGAATGAGCAGTTCTTC. Encoded protein: CASSLAPTSGRNEQFF.